This T cell receptor beta chain was recorded in a study of cytomegalovirus exposure and HLA in healthy donors. PCR primers comprised 60 Vbeta and 13 Jbeta primers. TCRdb's table, derived via immunoSEQ multiplex PCR, lists solely in-frame clones and lacks some. The table has approximately 68,000 clones, 75% seen once. The CDR3 runs to 15 residues. From germline, CDR1 is SGHTA and CDR2 FQGNSA. With V trimmed by 1 base and J by 0 bases, 3 bases remained unmatched. This receptor was identified in a woman in her twenties or thirties in good health and CMV-seropositive. V is TRBV7-2 and J is TRBJ2-7, with 7 bases matching TRBD2. The sample consisted of PBMCs. The CDR3 DNA is TGTGCCAGCAGCTTAGTGACTAGCAGCTCCTACGAGCAGTACTTC. It translates to CASSLVTSSSYEQYF.